The clone carrying this T cell receptor (beta chain) was recorded a few times. The sample belongs to a study of beta chain features in type 1 diabetes. Study-wide background: Patients did not differ from healthy donors in age, gender or cell yield. The number of sorted cells examined across all samples was some 99 million.

The CDR3 is 14 amino acids. Germline values: CDR1 KGHSH, CDR2 LQKENI. Trimming left V 2 bases short and J 8 bases short, with 15 bases between. Reverse transcribing all isolated RNA meant expressed TCRB transcripts were sequenced. TCRdb's copy holds only in-frame clones and misses some; the assay was immunoSEQ multiplex PCR. The repertoire includes 810,000 or so clones, 15% to 20% of them detected once, and 0.023% sits in the top ten. The chain links TRBV18 to TRBJ2-5; D not resolved. This sequence was found in a woman younger than 35 in good health. Material for sequencing was naive CD4+ T cells from blood. The CDR3, as DNA: TGTGCCAGCTCACCAGAATATAGTTCAAGAACCCAGTACTTC. Its translation is CASSPEYSSRTQYF. Together with reference TRBV18 and TRBJ2-5, the CDR3 gives the full variable domain: NAGVMQNPRHLVRRRGQEARLRCSPMKGHSHVYWYRQLPEEGLKFMVYLQKENIIDESGMPKERFSAEFPKEGPSILRIQQVVRGDSAAYFCASSPEYSSRTQYFGPGTRLLVL.